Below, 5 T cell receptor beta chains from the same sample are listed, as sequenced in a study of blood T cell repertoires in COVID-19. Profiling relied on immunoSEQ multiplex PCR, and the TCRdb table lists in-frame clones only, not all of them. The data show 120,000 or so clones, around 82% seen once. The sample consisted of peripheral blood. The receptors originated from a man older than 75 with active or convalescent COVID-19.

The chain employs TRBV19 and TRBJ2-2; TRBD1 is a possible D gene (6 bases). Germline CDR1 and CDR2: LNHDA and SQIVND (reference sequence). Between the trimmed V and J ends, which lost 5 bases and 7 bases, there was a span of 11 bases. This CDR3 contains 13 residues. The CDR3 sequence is CASSQGTFGELFF. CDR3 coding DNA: TGTGCCAGTAGTCAGGGGACCTTCGGGGAGCTGTTTTTT.

DNA of the CDR3: TGTGCCAGCAGCCAAGACGGGACAGTCCCCTACGAGCAGTACTTC. As protein: CASSQDGTVPYEQYF. The V and J genes are TRBV14 and TRBJ2-7; 7 nucleotides agree with TRBD1. Germline loops: CDR1 SGHDN, CDR2 FVKESK. Trimming removed 0 bases from V and 2 bases from J; junction bases left unmatched: 4. The CDR3 consists of 15 residues.

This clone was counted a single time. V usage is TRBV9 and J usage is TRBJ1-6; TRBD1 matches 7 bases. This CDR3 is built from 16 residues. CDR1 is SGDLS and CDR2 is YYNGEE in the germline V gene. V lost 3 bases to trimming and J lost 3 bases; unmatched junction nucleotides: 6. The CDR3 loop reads CASSAGTAHYNSPLHF. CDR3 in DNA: TGTGCCAGCAGCGCCGGGACAGCCCACTATAATTCACCCCTCCACTTT.

CDR3 sequence: CAISETVNTEAFF. The CDR3 DNA is TGTGCCATCAGTGAAACGGTGAACACTGAAGCTTTCTTT. This chain uses TRBV10-3 with TRBJ1-1; no clear D gene. The germline V and J ends were trimmed by 3 bases and 0 bases, with 5 bases remaining between them. The germline CDR1 and CDR2 sequences are ENHRY and SYGVKD. The CDR3 has 13 residues.

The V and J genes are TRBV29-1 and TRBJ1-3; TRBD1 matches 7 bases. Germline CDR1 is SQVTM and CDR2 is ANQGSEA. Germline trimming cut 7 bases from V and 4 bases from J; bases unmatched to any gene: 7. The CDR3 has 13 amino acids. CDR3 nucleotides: TGCAGCGCCGATGACAGGGCCGGAAACACCATATATTTT. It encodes CSADDRAGNTIYF.